This TCR beta chain was identified in a study of T cell responses to AZD1222 COVID-19 vaccine. Study-level findings and limits: Spike-specific TCR depth and breadth grew after two AZD1222 doses. Mapped onto spike, vaccine-associated CD4 TCRs spanned it and were dominant at 160-218 and 743-854. Repertoires were obtained solely post-peak T cell response.

This CDR3 spans 12 amino acids. The V and J ends lost 6 bases and 2 bases respectively, with 6 bases between them. On this clone: Its antigen is still unknown.

This table comes from immunoSEQ multiplex PCR, and its TCRdb copy is limited to in-frame clones, with some not included. The sample lists about 180,000 clones; almost 90% were seen once. The chain carries TRBV12-3 or TRBV12-4 and TRBJ2-3; D uncertain. The TCR was taken from an adult who received the AZD1222 COVID-19 vaccine. Sequenced material: peripheral blood, taken 28 days after the second AZD1222 dose. Here the CDR3 reads CASSYTTDTQYF. The CDR3 coding sequence is TGTGCCAGCAGCTACACCACAGATACGCAGTATTTT.